The following is a T cell receptor beta chain sequence with its context. The data were obtained in a study of OX40 agonist ivuxolimab in advanced cancers. Assay used: immunoSEQ multiplex PCR; TCRdb lists only in-frame clones, some missing. The data hold over 30,000 clones, with roughly four fifths observed a single time. The receptor comes from an adult with an advanced solid tumor such as melanoma, head and neck, liver or kidney cancer. This material consisted of CD4+ or CD8+ T cells sorted from blood, taken in a trial of the OX40 agonist ivuxolimab.

The CDR3 protein is CASSWDNEQFF. Here the CDR3 DNA reads TGCGCCAGCAGCTGGGACAATGAGCAGTTCTTC. The chain employs TRBV5-1 and TRBJ2-1; D is unclear. The CDR3 length is 11 residues. Between the trimmed V and J ends, which lost 3 bases and 5 bases, there was a span of 3 bases. Germline CDR1 SGHRS, CDR2 YFSETQ.